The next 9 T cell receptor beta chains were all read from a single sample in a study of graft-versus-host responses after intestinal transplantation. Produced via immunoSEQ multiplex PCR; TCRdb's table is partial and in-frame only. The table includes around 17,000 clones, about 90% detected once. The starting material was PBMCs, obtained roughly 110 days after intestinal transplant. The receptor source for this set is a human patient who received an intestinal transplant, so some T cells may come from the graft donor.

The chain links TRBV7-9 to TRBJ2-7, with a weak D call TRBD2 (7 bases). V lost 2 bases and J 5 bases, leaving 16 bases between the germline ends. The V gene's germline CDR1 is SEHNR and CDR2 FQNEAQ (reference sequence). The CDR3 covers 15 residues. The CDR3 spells CASSLRGQGGDEQYF. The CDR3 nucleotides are TGTGCCAGCAGCTTACGGGGGCAGGGAGGGGACGAGCAGTACTTC. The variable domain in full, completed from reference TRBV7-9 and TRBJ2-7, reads DTGVSQNPRHKITKRGQNVTFRCDPISEHNRLYWYRQTLGQGPEFLTYFQNEAQLEKSRLLSDRFSAERPKGSFSTLEIQRTEQGDSAMYLCASSLRGQGGDEQYFGPGTRLTVT.

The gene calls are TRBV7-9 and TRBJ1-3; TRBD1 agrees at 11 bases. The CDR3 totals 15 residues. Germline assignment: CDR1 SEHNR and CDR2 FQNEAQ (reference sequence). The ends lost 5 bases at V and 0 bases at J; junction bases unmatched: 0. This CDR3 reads CASSGTGGSGNTIYF. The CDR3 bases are TGTGCCAGCAGCGGGACAGGGGGCTCTGGAAACACCATATATTTT. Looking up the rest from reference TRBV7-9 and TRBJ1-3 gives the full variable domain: DTGVSQNPRHKITKRGQNVTFRCDPISEHNRLYWYRQTLGQGPEFLTYFQNEAQLEKSRLLSDRFSAERPKGSFSTLEIQRTEQGDSAMYLCASSGTGGSGNTIYFGEGSWLTVV.

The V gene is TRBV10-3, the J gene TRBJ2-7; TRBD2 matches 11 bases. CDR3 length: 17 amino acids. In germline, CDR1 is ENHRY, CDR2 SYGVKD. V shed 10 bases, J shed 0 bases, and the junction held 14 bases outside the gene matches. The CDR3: CATLPGTSGPSSYEQYF. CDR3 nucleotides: TGTGCCACCCTCCCCGGGACTAGCGGCCCCAGCTCCTACGAGCAGTACTTC.

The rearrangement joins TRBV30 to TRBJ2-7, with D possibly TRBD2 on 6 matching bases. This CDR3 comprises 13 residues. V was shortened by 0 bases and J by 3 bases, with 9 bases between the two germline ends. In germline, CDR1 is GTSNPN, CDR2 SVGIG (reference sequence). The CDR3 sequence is CAWSVAGRYEQYF. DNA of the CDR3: TGTGCCTGGAGTGTGGCGGGGCGCTACGAGCAGTACTTC. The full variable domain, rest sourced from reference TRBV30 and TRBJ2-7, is SQTIHQWPATLVQPVGSPLSLECTVEGTSNPNLYWYRQAAGRGLQLLFYSVGIGQISSEVPQNLSASRPQDRQFILSSKKLLLSDSGFYLCAWSVAGRYEQYFGPGTRLTVT.

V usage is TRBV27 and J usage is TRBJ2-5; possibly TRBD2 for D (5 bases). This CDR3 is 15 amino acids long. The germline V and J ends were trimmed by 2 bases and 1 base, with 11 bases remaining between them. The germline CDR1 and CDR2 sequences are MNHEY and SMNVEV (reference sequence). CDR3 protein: CASSLLPSPQETQYF. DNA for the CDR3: TGTGCCAGCAGTTTACTGCCTAGCCCCCAAGAGACCCAGTACTTC.

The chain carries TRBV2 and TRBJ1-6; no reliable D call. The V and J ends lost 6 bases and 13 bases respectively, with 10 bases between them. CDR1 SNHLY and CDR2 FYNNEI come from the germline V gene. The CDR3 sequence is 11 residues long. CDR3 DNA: TGTGCCAGCAGCTCTCTGGACCCCCTCCACTTT. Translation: CASSSLDPLHF.

The CDR3 here is CASSSPLAGGTAYEQYF. The CDR3 nucleotides read TGCGCCAGCAGCTCCCCCCTAGCGGGAGGAACTGCCTACGAGCAGTACTTC. The chain is built from TRBV5-1 and TRBJ2-7, with 11 bases identical to TRBD2. Germline CDR1 and CDR2: SGHRS and YFSETQ. CDR3 length: 17 amino acids. V lost 3 bases to trimming and J lost 2 bases; unmatched junction nucleotides: 10.

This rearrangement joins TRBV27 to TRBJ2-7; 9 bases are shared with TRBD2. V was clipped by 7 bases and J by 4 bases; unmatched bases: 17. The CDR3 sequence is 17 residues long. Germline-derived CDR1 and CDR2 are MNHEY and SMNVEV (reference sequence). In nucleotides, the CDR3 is TGTGCCAGCAACCCGAAGAATAGCGGGAGCCAACCGTACGAGCAGTACTTC. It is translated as CASNPKNSGSQPYEQYF.

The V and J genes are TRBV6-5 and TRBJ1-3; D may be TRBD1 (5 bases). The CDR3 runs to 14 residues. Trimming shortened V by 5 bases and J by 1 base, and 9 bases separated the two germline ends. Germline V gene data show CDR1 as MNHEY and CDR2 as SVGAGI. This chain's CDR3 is CASSAGTSGNTIYF. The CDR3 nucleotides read TGTGCCAGCAGTGCCGGGACGTCTGGAAACACCATATATTTT.